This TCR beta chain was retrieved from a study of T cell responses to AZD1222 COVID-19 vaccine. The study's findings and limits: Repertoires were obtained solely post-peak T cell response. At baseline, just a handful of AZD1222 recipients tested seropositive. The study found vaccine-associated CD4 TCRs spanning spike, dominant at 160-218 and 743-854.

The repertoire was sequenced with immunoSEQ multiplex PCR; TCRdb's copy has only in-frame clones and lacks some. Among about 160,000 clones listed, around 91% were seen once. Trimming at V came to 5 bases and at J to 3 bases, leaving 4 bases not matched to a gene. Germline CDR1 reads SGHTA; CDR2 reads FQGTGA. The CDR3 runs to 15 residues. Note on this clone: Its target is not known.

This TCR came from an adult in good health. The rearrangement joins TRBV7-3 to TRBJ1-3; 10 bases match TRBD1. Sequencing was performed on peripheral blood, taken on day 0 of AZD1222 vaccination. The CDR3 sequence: CASSATGGLGNTIYF. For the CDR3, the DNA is TGTGCCAGCAGCGCGACAGGGGGCCTTGGAAACACCATATATTTT. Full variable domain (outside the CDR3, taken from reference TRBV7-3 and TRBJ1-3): GAGVSQTPSNKVTEKGKYVELRCDPISGHTALYWYRQSLGQGPEFLIYFQGTGAADDSGLPNDRFFAVRPEGSVSTLKIQRTERGDSAVYLCASSATGGLGNTIYFGEGSWLTVV.